This T cell receptor beta chain was sequenced in a study of blood T cell repertoires in COVID-19. Study-level information: Cohort 3 recovered donors had two negative PCRs, clearance, or symptom resolution. From T cells, B-cell-depleted T cells, or PBMCs came the material, which was cDNA or gDNA.

Sequencing used immunoSEQ multiplex PCR; TCRdb keeps in-frame clones, though not all of them. The sample holds some 330,000 clones, 80% to 90% seen once. This clone was seen a few times. Participant reports of clinical history set cohort assignment. The CDR3 is made up of 17 amino acids. V was trimmed by 0 bases and J by 5 bases, leaving 19 bases between them. Germline CDR1 is LGHDT and CDR2 is YNNKEL (reference sequence). The TCR was taken from a man aged 35-49 years in a cohort exposed to, infected with or recovered from COVID-19 (not recorded which). V gene TRBV3-1 (or the pseudogene TRBV3-2) combines with J gene TRBJ2-5, with D possibly being TRBD1 (5 bases). The sample was PBMCs or T cells enriched from blood (not recorded which). CDR3 DNA: TGTGCCAGCAGCCAAGATTATCCAGGGCTCACCGGGGAGACCCAGTACTTC. Its protein is CASSQDYPGLTGETQYF.